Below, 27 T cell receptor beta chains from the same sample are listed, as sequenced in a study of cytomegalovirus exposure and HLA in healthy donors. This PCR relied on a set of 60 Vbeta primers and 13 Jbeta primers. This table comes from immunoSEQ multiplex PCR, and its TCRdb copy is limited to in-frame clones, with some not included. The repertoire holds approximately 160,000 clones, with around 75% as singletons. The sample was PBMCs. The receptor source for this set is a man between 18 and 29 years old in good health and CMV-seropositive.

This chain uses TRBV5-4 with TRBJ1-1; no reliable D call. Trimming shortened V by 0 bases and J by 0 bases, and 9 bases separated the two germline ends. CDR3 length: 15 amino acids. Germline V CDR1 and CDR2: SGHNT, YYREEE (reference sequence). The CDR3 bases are TGTGCCAGCAGCTTGGATCAGGCTTTGAACACTGAAGCTTTCTTT. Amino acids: CASSLDQALNTEAFF.

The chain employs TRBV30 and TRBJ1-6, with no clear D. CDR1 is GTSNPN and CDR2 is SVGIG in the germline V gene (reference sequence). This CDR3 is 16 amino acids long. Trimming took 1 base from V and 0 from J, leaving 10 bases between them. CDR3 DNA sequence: TGTGCCTGGAGTGAACCGTTGAGCTCCTATAATTCACCCCTCCACTTT. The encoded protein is CAWSEPLSSYNSPLHF.

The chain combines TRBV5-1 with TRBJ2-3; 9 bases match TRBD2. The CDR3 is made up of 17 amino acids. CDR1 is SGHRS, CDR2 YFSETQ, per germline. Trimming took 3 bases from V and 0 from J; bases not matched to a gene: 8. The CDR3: CASSSILLAGSTDTQYF. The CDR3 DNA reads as TGCGCCAGCAGCTCGATCCTCCTAGCGGGGAGCACAGATACGCAGTATTTT. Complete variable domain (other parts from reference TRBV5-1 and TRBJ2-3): KAGVTQTPRYLIKTRGQQVTLSCSPISGHRSVSWYQQTPGQGLQFLFEYFSETQRNKGNFPGRFSGRQFSNSRSEMNVSTLELGDSALYLCASSSILLAGSTDTQYFGPGTRLTVL.

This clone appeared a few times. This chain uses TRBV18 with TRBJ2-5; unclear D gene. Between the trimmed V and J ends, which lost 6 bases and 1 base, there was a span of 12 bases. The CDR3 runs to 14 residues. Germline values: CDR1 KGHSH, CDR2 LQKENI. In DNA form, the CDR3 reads TGTGCCAGCTCCCTGACTGGGTCCCAAGAGACCCAGTACTTC. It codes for CASSLTGSQETQYF.

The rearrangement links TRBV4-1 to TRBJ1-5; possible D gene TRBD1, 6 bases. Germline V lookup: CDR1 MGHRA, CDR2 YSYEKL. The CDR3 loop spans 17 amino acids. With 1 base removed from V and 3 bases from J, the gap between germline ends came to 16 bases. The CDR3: CASSQGIATGYNQPQHF. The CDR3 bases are TGCGCCAGCAGCCAAGGGATCGCGACAGGTTACAATCAGCCCCAGCATTTT.

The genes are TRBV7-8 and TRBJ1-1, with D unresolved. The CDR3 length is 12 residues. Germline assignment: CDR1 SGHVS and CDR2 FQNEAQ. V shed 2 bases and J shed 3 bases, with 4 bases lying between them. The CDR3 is CASSLSHTEAFF. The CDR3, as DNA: TGTGCCAGCAGCTTAAGCCACACTGAAGCTTTCTTT.

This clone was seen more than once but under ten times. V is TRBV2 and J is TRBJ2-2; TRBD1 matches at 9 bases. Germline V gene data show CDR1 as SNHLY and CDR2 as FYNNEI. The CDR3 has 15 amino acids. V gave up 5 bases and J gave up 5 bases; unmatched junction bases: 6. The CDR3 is CASSQQGAGTGELFF. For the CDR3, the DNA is TGTGCCAGCAGTCAACAGGGGGCTGGGACCGGGGAGCTGTTTTTT.

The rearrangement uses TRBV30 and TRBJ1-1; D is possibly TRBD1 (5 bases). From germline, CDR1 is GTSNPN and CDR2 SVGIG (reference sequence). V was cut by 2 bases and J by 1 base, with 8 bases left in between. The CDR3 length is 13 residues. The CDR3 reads CAWSSRANTEAFF. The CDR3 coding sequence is TGTGCCTGGAGTAGCAGGGCGAACACTGAAGCTTTCTTT.

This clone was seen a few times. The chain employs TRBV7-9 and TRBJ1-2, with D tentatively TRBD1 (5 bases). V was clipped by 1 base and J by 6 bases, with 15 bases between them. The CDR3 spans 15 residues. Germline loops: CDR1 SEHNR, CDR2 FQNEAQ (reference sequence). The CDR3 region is CASSLGQGEIDGYTF. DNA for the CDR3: TGTGCCAGCAGCTTAGGTCAGGGCGAGATAGATGGCTACACCTTC.

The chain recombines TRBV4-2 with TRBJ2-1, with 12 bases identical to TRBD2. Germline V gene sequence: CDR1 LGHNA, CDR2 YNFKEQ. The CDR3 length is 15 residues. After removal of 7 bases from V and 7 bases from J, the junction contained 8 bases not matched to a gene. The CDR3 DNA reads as TGTGCCAGCACCCCTAGCGGGGGGGCCCGAAATGAGCAGTTCTTC. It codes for CASTPSGGARNEQFF.

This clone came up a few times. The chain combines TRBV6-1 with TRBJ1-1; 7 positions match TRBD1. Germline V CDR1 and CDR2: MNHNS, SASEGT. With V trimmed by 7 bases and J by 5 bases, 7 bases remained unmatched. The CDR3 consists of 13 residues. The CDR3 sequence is CASKTGFGTEAFF. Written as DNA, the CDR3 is TGTGCCAGCAAGACAGGGTTCGGGACTGAAGCTTTCTTT.

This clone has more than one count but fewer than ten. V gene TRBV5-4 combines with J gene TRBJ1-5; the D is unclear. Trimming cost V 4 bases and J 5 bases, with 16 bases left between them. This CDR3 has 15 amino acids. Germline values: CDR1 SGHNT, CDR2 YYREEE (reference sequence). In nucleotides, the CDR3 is TGTGCCAGCAGCCTCGGAGGAGGGTATGATCAGCCCCAGCATTTT. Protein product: CASSLGGGYDQPQHF.

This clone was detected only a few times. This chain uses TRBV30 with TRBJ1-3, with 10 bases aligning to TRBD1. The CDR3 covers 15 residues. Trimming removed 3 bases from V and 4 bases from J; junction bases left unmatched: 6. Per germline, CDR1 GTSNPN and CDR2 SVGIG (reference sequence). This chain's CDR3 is CAWSPDRGNGNTIYF. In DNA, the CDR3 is TGTGCCTGGAGCCCGGACAGGGGGAACGGAAACACCATATATTTT.

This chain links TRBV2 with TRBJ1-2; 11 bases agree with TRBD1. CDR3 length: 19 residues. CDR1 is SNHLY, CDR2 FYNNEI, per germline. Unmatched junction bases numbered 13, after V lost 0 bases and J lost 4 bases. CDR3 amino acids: CASSEARSRTGGRGYGYTF. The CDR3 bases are TGTGCCAGCAGTGAAGCGAGGTCCCGGACAGGGGGCAGAGGCTATGGCTACACCTTC.

The CDR3 loop reads CASRRRVLLSYEQYV. In DNA form, the CDR3 reads TGTGCCAGCAGACGTCGGGTCCTACTTTCCTACGAGCAGTACGTC. V usage is TRBV5-6 and J usage is TRBJ2-7; no clear D gene. V was clipped by 5 bases and J by 1 base, with 16 bases between them. This CDR3 spans 15 amino acids. Germline V gene lookup returns CDR1 SGHDT and CDR2 YYEEEE.

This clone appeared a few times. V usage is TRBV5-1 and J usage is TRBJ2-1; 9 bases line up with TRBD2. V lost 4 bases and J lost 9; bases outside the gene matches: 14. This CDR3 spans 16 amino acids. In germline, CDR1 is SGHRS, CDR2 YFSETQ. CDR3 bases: TGCGCCAGCAGCACCGGAATAGCGGGAGTCGGGGGTGAGCAGTTCTTC. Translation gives CASSTGIAGVGGEQFF.

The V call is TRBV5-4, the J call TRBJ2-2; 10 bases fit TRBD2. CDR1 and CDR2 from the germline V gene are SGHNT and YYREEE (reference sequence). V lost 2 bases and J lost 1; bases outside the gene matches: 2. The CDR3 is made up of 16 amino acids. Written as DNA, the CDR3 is TGTGCCAGCAGCTTTGCTAGCGGGGGGAACACCGGGGAGCTGTTTTTT. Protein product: CASSFASGGNTGELFF.

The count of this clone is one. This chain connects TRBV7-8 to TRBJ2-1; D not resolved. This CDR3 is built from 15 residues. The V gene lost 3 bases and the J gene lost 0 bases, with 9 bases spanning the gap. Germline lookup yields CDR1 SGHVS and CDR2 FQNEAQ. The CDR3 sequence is CASSFSASSYNEQFF. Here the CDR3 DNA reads TGTGCCAGCAGCTTTTCCGCCAGCTCCTACAATGAGCAGTTCTTC.

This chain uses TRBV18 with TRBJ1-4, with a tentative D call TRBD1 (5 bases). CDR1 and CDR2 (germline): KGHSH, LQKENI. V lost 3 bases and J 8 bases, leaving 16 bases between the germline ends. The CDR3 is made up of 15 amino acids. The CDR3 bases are TGTGCCAGCTCACCCCGGTCGCCGGGGGGGGAAAAACTGTTTTTT. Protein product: CASSPRSPGGEKLFF.

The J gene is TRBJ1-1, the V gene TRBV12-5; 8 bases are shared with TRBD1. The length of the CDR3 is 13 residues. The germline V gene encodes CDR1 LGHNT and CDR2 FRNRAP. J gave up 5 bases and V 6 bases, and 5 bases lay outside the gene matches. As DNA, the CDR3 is TGTGCTAGTGGGGTAGACAGGGGAACTGAAGCTTTCTTT. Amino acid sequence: CASGVDRGTEAFF.

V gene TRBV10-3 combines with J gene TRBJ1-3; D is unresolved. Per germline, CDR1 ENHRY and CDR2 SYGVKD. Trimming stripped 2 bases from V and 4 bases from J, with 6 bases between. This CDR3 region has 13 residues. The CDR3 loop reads CAISEGKGNTIYF. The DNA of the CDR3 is TGTGCCATCAGTGAGGGCAAGGGAAACACCATATATTTT.

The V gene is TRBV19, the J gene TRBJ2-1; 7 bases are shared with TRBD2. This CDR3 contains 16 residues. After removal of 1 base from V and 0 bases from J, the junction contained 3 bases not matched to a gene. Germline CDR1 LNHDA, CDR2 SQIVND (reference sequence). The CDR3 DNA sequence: TGTGCCAGTAGTATAGGCGGGAGTAGCTCCTACAATGAGCAGTTCTTC. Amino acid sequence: CASSIGGSSSYNEQFF.

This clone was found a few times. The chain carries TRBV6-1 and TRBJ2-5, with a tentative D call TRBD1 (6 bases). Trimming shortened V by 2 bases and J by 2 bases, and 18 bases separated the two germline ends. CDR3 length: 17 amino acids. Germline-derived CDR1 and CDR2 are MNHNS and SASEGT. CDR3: CASSETLSGQGQETQYF. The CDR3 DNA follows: TGTGCCAGCAGTGAAACTTTATCGGGGCAGGGGCAAGAGACCCAGTACTTC.

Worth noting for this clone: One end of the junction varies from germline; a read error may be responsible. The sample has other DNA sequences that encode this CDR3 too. The CDR3 loop reads CASSPGQPYNSPLHF. The CDR3 DNA is TGTGCCAGCAGCCCGGGACAGCCTTATAATTCACCTCTCCACTTT. The chain uses TRBV7-2 and TRBJ1-6; TRBD1 matches at 7 bases. CDR1 and CDR2 from the germline V gene are SGHTA and FQGNSA. This CDR3 spans 15 amino acids.

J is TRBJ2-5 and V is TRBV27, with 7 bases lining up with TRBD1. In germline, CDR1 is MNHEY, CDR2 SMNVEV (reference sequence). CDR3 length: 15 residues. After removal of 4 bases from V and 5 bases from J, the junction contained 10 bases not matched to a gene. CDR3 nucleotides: TGTGCCAGCAGTTCACGACAGGGTTCGCGGGAGACCCAGTACTTC. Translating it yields CASSSRQGSRETQYF.

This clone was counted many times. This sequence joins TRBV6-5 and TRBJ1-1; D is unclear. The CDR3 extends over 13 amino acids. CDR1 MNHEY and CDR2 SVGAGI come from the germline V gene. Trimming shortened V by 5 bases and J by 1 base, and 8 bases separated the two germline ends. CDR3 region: CASSQQKNTEAFF. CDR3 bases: TGTGCCAGCAGTCAACAGAAGAACACTGAAGCTTTCTTT.

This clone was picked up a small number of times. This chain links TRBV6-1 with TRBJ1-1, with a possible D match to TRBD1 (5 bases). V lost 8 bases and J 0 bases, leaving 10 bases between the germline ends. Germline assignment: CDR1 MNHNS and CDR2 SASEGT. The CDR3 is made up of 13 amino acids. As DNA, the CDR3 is TGTGCCAGCGAGACAGAAATGAACACTGAAGCTTTCTTT. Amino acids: CASETEMNTEAFF.